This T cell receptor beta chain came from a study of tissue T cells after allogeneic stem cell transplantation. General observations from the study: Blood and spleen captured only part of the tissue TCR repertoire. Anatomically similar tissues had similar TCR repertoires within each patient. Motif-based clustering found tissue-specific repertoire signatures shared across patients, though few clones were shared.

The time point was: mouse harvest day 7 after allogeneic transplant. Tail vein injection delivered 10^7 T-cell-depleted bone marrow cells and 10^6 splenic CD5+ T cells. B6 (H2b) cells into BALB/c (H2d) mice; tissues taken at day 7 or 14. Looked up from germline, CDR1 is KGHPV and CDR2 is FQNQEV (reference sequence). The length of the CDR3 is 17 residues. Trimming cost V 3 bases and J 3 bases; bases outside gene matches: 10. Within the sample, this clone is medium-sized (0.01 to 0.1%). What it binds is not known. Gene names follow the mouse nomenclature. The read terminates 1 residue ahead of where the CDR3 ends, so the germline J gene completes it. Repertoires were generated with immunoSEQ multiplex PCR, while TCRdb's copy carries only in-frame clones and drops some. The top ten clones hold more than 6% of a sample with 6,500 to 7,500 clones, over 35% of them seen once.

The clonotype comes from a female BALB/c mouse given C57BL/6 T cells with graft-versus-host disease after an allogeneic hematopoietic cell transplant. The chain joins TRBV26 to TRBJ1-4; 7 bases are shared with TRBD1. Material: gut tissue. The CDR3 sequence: CASSLPTGPSPNERLFF. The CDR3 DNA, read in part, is TGTGCCAGCAGTCTCCCGACAGGGCCCTCTCCCAACGAAAGATTATTT. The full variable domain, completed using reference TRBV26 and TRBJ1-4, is NSKVIQTPRYLVKGQGQKAKMRCIPEKGHPVVFWYQQNKNNEFKFLINFQNQEVLQQIDMTEKRFSAECPSNSPCSLEIQSSEAGDSALYLCASSLPTGPSPNERLFFGHGTKLSVL.